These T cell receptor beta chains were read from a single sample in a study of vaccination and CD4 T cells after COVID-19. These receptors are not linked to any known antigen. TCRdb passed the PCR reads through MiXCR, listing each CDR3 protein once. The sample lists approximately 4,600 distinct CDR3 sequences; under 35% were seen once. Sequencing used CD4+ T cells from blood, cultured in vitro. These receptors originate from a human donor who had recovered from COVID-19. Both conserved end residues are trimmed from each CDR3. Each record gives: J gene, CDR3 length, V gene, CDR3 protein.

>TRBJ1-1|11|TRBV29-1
SVERQMNTEAF
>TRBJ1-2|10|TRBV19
ASRPGGSGYT
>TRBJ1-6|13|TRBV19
ASSIVWDRNSPLH
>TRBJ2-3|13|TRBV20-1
SARVASRRTDTQY
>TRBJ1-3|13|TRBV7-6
ASSLSPGGGNTIY
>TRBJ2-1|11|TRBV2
ASNRIDPSEQF
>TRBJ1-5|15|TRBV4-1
ASSLRTGNLRNQPQH
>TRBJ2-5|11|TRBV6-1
ASSENPWETQY
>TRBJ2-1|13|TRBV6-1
ASTPDRDLYNEQF
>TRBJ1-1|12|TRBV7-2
ASSSSGRGTEAF
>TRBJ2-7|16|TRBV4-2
ASSHRDSERGANYEQY
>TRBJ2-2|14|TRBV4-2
ASSQVVTVNTGELF
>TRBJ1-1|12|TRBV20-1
SARDPNTGTEAF
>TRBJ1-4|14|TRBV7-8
ASSSPQTGQNEKLF
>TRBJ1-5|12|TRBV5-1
ASSAGQGGQPQH
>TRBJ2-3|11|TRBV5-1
ASSLDSTDTQY
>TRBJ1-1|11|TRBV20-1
SARGLVGTEAF
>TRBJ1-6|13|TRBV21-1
ASTIPLGASSPLH
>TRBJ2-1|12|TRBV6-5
ASSYLALIHEQF
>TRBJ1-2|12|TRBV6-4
ATPSPEGNYGYT
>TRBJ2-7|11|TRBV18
ASSRDSFYEQY
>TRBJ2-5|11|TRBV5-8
ASWSFLRETQY
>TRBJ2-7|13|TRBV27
ASGVRQGSSGEQY
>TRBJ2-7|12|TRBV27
ASSRRGSSYEQY
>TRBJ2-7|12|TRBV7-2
ASSLGGGAYEQY
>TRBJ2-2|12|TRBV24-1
ATSGQMNTGELF
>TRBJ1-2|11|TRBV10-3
AIRQGGPYGYT
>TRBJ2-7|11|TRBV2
ASSETGAYEQY
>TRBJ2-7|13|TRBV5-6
ASSSIAGGQWEQY
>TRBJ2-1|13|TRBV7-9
ASSLSGGIYLEQF
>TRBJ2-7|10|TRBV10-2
ASSEGYYEQY
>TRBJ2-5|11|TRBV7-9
ASIPVGGETQY
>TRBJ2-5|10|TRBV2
ASIGGGETQY
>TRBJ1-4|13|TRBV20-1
SAREGTANNEKLF
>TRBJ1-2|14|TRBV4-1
ASSPLQTGSNYGYT
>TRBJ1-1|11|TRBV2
ASMWDPNTEAF
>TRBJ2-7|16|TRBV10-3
PISDFSRTERMNYEQY
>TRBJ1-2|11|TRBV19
ASSIGTVPSYT
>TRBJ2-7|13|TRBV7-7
ASSLSQGRAYEQY
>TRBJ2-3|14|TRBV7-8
ASSLGGGGHTDTQY
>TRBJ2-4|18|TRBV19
ASSTRPGTSGRPDPDIQY
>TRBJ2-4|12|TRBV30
AWSISGGIDIQY
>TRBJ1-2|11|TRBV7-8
ASSHTGTYGYT
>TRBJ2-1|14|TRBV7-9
ASTPWGSGGNNEQF
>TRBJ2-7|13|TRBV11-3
ASSVDPTGAYEQY
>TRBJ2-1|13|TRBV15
ATSLQGTRNNEQF
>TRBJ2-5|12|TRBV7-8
ASSLRQGYGTQY
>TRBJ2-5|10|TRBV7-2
ASSSKLQTQY
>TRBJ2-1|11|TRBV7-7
ASSPDRYNEQF
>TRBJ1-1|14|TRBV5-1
ASSSKKTGMNTEAF
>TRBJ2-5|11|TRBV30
AWTSRGRETQY
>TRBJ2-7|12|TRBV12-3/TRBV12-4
ASSLGQIYYEQY
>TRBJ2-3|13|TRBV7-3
ASSYTGVSTDTQY
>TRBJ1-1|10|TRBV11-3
ASSLARTEAF
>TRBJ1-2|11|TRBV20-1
SAQASGSGGYT
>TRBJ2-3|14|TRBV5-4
ASSAPQRSSTDTQY
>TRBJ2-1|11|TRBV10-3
AIKSSSYNEQF
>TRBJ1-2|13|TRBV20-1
SARETPDRGYGYT
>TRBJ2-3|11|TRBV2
ASSAMGADTQY